This entry features one T cell receptor beta chain sequence. Since a far larger clone is one base different, this is likely a read error. According to the germline V gene, CDR1 reads SGHRS and CDR2 reads YFSETQ. Measured from the cysteine to the phenylalanine, the CDR3 is 12 residues long. Of the read, only the CDR3 DNA is kept; its 36 bases are in frame from base 1. This sample is drawn from a study of Japanese encephalitis immunity and Zika vaccine responses (dated by TCRdb to the early 2020s). Describing the broader study: Three 5.0 ug doses of alum-adjuvanted ZPIV were administered to included participants at weeks 0, 4 and 28. A two-dose regimen of JEV vaccine (IXIARO), with doses given 28 days apart, was administered to around 12 participants two to three months before the first ZPIV dose. Before ZPIV, about a dozen participants were given one dose of YFV vaccine (YF-VAX), while 10 or so participants were flavivirus-naive. For TCR sequencing, six or seven representative participants were chosen from each pre-vaccination group, with samples at week 0 (after pre-vaccination, before ZPIV) and week 52. TCR repertoires were also analyzed from a few flavivirus-naive individuals at weeks 2, 6 and 52 after starting ZPIV vaccination. Stimulations used ZIKV structural-protein peptide pools split into flavivirus-conserved and non-conserved sets, or JEV or YFV peptides matching the pre-vaccination. ZIKV peptides were 15-mers overlapping by 11 residues, selected for NetMHCpan/NetMHCII-predicted epitopes with affinity below 50 nM. The study asked whether earlier vaccination against Japanese encephalitis virus (JEV) or yellow fever virus (YFV) shaped CD4 T cell responses to the Zika vaccine.

After labeling with CellTrace CFSE, PBMCs were cultured for about six days in RPMI containing approximately 8% human serum along with peptide pools, each at about 0.98 ug/mL. On a BD FACSAria, proliferating CD4 T cells were sorted without fixation as live CD56-CD19-CD16-CD3+CD4+ CFSE-low cells. The enrolled adults were healthy and tested seronegative for ZIKV, JEV, YFV, DENV and WNV on microneutralization screening. Samples were obtained from a phase 1, double-blinded, randomized, placebo-controlled trial of an alum-adjuvanted Zika purified-inactivated virus (ZPIV) vaccine. Peripheral blood mononuclear cells were isolated by standard procedure and stored frozen in liquid nitrogen until use. Beyond this particular receptor, the publication reports: After ZPIV, a significant decrease in repertoire richness of CD4 T cells responding to conserved ZIKV epitopes was observed in JEV-pre-vaccinated donors. Samples clustered by participant with no similarity between individuals, suggesting no public TCRs were detected. Only a few individuals showed CD8 T cell responses to the ZIKV peptide pools, and those responses were of very low magnitude. The analysis was restricted to a subset of trial participants with three doses and adequate samples, and the entire vaccinated cohort was not analyzed. Compared with YFV-pre-vaccinated donors, JEV-pre-vaccinated donors had higher repertoire similarity across time-points and stimulations, indicating that more clonotypes were common to ZIKV and JEV stimulation. Peptide-pool deconvolution was not performed because of sample size limitations, and consequently the individual peptides driving cross-reactive responses were not identified.

Libraries were built with 5' RACE. Before sequencing, the TCRbeta libraries were pooled in amounts proportional to the number of cells sorted for each library. Total RNA from sorted cells was extracted with RNAzol RT, and cDNA was made with an oligo(dT) primer and a template-switching oligo. The TCRbeta V-CDR3-J region was amplified by PCR between a SMARTer oligo primer and a TCRbeta constant-region primer using Kapa HiFi. A second PCR added Illumina adaptors and sample-specific index barcodes, with HighPrep bead cleanup and Bioanalyzer confirmation of a roughly 650 bp band. Libraries were sequenced on an Illumina MiSeq with 2x151 bp paired-end reads. The study's own analysis went as follows. Reads were demultiplexed with an in-house Java program, and TCRbeta annotations were assigned and clonotypes were counted with MiXCR. Repertoire overlap was measured with Morisita-Horn indices from the R package vegan, along with UPGMA clustering and Circos plots of recurring clonotypes. Shannon diversity and richness were normalized to the highest possible value given the input cell numbers, yielding values from 0 to 1. CDR3beta sequences were aligned with MUSCLE, distances computed with SeqinR, and multidimensional scaling plotted in R. Clones were called with MiXCR by TCRdb after fastp trimmed the public reads at Q25, and only in-frame beta chains were retained. Rows are combined by CDR3 protein, so each entry shows the most common genes and DNA. These V and J calls rely on TCRdb rather than the paper's analysis. For this sample there are about 460 distinct CDR3 sequences; roughly 7% appear just once. The ten largest account for 20% to 25% of the sample.

This TCR was recovered from an adult woman who received an inactivated Zika virus vaccine. In this chain, TRBV5-1 is recombined with TRBJ2-7; a tentative D call is TRBD1 (6 bases match). The material was antigen-activated CD4+ T cells from blood, cultured, obtained during a Zika inactivated vaccine study. The CDR3 corresponds to CANSSGAYEQYF. The sequenced DNA is TGTGCCAACAGTTCAGGGGCCTACGAGCAGTACTTC.